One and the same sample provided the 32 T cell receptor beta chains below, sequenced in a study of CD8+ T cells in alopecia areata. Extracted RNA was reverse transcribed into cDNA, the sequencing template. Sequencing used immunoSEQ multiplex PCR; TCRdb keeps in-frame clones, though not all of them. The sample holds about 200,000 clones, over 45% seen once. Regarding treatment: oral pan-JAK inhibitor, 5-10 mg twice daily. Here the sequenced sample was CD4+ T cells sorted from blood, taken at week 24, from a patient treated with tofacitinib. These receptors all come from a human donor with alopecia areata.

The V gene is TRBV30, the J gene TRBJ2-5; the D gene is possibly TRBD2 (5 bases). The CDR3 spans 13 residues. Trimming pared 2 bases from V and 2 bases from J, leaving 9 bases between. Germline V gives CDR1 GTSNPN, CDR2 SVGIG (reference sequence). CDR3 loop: CAWSTRGQETQYF. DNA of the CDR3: TGTGCCTGGAGTACCCGAGGGCAAGAGACCCAGTACTTC. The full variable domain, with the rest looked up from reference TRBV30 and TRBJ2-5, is SQTIHQWPATLVQPVGSPLSLECTVEGTSNPNLYWYRQAAGRGLQLLFYSVGIGQISSEVPQNLSASRPQDRQFILSSKKLLLSDSGFYLCAWSTRGQETQYFGPGTRLLVL.

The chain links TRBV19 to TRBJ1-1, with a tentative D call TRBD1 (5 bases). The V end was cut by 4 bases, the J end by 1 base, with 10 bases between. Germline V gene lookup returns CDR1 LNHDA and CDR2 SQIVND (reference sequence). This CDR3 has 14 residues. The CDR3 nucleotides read TGTGCCAGTAGTAGACGACAGACGAACACTGAAGCTTTCTTT. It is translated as CASSRRQTNTEAFF.

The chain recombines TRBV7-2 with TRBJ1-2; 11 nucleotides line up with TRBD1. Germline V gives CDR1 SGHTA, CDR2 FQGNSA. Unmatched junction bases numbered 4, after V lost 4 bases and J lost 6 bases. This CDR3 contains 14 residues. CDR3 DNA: TGTGCCAGCAGCTGGGGACAGGGGGAGGATGGCTACACCTTC. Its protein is CASSWGQGEDGYTF.

The CDR3 DNA reads TGTGCCACCAGCAGAGATAGGCAGCACTATGGCTACACCTTC. Encoded protein: CATSRDRQHYGYTF. The V call is TRBV15, the J call TRBJ1-2; D uncertain. The V and J ends lost 0 bases and 3 bases respectively, with 8 bases between them. The CDR3 consists of 14 residues. Per germline, CDR1 LNHNV and CDR2 YYDKDF (reference sequence).

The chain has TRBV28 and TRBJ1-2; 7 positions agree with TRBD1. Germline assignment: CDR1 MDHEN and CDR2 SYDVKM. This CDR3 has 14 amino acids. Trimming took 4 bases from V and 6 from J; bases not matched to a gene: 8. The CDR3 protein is CASSSDRDHNGYTF. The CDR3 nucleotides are TGTGCCAGCAGTTCCGACAGGGACCACAATGGCTACACCTTC.

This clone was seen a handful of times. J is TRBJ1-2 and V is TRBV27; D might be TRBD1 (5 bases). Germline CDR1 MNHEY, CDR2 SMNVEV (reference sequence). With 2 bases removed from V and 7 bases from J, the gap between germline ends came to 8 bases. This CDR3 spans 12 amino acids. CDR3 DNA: TGTGCCAGCAGTTTAACAGGTCTTGGCTACACCTTC. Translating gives CASSLTGLGYTF.

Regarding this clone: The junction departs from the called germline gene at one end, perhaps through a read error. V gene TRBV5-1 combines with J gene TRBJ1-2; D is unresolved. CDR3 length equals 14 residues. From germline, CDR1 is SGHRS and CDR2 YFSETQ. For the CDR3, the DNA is TGCGCCAGCAGCTTGGCGGGCACTAAATATGGCTACACCTTC. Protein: CASSLAGTKYGYTF.

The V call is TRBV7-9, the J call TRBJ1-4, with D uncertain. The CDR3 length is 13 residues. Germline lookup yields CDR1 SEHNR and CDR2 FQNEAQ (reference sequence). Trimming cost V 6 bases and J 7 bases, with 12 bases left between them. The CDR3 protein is CASSNGVPEKLFF. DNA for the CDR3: TGTGCCAGCAGTAACGGGGTACCTGAAAAACTGTTTTTT.

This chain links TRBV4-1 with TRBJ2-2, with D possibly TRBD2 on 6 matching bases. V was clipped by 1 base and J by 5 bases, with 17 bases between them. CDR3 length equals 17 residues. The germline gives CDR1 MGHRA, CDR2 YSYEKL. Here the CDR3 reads CASSQGLAGRMTGELFF. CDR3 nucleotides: TGCGCCAGCAGCCAAGGTTTGGCAGGGAGGATGACCGGGGAGCTGTTTTTT.

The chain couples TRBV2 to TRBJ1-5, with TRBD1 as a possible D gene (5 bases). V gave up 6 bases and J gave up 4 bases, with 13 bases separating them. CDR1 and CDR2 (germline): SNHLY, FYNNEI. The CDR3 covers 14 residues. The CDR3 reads CASRFDSQNQPQHF. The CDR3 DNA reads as TGTGCCAGCAGATTCGACAGCCAAAATCAGCCCCAGCATTTT. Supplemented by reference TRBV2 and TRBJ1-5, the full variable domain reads EPEVTQTPSHQVTQMGQEVILRCVPISNHLYFYWYRQILGQKVEFLVSFYNNEISEKSEIFDDQFSVERPDGSNFTLKIRSTKLEDSAMYFCASRFDSQNQPQHFGDGTRLSIL.

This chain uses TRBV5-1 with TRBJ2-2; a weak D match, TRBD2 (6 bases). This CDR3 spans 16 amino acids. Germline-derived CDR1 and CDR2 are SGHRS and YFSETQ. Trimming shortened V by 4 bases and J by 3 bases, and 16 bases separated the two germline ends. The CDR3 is CASSDQGLKDTGELFF. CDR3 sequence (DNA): TGCGCCAGCAGCGATCAGGGACTTAAAGACACCGGGGAGCTGTTTTTT.

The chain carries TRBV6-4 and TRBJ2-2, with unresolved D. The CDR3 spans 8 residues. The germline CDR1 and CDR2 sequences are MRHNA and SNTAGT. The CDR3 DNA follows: TGTGGATCTGGGGAGCTGTTTTTT. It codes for CGSGELFF.

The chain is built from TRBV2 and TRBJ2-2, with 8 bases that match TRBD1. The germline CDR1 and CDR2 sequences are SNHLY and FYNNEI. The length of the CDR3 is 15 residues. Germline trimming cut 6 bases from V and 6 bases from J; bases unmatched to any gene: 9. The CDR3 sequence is CASRQDRVGSGELFF. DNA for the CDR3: TGTGCCAGCAGACAGGACAGGGTCGGTTCCGGGGAGCTGTTTTTT.

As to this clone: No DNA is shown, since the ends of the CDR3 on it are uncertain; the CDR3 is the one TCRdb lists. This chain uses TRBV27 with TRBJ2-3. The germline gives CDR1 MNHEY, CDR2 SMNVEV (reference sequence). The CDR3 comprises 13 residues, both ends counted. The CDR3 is CASSLSFGAGQYF.

The CDR3 loop reads CASSPNMESHEQFF. DNA for the CDR3: TGTGCCAGCAGCCCCAATATGGAGAGCCATGAGCAGTTCTTC. The chain recombines TRBV7-8 with TRBJ2-1; D is unclear. CDR1 and CDR2 from the germline V gene are SGHVS and FQNEAQ. The CDR3 is 14 amino acids. The V end was cut by 5 bases, the J end by 8 bases, with 16 bases between.

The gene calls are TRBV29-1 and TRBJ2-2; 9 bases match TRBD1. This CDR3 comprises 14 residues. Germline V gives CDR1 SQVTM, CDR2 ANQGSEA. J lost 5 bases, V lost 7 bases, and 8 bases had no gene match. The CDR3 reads CSAIPGQGTGELFF. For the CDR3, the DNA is TGCAGCGCCATCCCGGGACAGGGAACCGGGGAGCTGTTTTTT.

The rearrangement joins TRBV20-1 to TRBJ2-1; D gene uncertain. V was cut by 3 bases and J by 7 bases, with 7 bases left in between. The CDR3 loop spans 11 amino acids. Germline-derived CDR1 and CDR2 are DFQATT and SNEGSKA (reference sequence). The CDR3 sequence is CSASNLNEQFF. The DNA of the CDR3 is TGCAGTGCTAGTAACTTGAATGAGCAGTTCTTC.

The CDR3 reads CASVRDTLNEQFF. For the CDR3, the DNA is TGTGCCAGCGTCCGAGACACCCTCAATGAGCAGTTCTTC. J is TRBJ2-1 and V is TRBV7-9; D unresolved. With 8 bases removed from V and 6 bases from J, the gap between germline ends came to 14 bases. The CDR3 is made up of 13 amino acids. Germline V lookup: CDR1 SEHNR, CDR2 FQNEAQ (reference sequence). The full variable domain, its missing parts supplied by reference TRBV7-9 and TRBJ2-1, is DTGVSQNPRHKITKRGQNVTFRCDPISEHNRLYWYRQTLGQGPEFLTYFQNEAQLEKSRLLSDRFSAERPKGSFSTLEIQRTEQGDSAMYLCASVRDTLNEQFFGPGTRLTVL.

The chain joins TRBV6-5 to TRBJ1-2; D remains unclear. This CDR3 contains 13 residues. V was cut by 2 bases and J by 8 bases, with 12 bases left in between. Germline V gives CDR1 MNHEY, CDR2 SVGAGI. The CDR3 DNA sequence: TGTGCCAGCAGTTACGTGGAGGGTGAGGGCTACACCTTC. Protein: CASSYVEGEGYTF.

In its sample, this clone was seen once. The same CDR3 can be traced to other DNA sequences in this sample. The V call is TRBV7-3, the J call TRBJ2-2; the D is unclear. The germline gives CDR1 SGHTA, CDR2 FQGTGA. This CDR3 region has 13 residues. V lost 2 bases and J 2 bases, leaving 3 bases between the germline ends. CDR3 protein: CASSLGNTGELFF. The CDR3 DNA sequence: TGTGCCAGCAGCTTAGGAAACACCGGGGAGCTGTTTTTT.

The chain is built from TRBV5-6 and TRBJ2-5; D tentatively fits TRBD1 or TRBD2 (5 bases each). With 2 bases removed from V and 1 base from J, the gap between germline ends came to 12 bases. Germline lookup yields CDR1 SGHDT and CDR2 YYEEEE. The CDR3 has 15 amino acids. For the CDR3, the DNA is TGTGCCAGCAGCTTCGGGGCCAACCCCCAAGAGACCCAGTACTTC. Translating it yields CASSFGANPQETQYF.

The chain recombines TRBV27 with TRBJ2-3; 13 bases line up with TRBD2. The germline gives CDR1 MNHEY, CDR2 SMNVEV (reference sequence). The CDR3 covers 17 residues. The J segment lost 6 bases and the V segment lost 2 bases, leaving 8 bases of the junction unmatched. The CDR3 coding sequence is TGTGCCAGCAGTTTAGGACTAGCGGGGGAGCATAGGGATACGCAGTATTTT. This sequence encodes CASSLGLAGEHRDTQYF.

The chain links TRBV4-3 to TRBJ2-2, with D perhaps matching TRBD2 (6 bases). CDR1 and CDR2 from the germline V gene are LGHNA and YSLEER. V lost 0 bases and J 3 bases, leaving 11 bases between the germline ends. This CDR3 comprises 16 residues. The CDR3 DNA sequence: TGCGCCAGCAGCCAAGATGCAGGGAGGTACACCGGGGAGCTGTTTTTT. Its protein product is CASSQDAGRYTGELFF.

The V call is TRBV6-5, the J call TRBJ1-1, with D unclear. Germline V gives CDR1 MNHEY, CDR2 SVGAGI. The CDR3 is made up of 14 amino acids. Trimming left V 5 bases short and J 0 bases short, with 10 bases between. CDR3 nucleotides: TGTGCCAGCAGTAGCAAAGGTATGAACACTGAAGCTTTCTTT. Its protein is CASSSKGMNTEAFF.

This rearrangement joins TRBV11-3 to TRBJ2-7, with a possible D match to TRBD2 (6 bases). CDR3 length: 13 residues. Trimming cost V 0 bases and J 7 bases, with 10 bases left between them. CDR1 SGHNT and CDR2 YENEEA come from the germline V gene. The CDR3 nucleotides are TGTGCCAGCAGCTTAGACGGGGGACGGGAGCAGTACTTC. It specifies CASSLDGGREQYF. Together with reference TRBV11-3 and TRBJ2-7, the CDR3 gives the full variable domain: EAGVVQSPRYKIIEKKQPVAFWCNPISGHNTLYWYLQNLGQGPELLIRYENEEAVDDSQLPKDRFSAERLKGVDSTLKIQPAELGDSAVYLCASSLDGGREQYFGPGTRLTVT.

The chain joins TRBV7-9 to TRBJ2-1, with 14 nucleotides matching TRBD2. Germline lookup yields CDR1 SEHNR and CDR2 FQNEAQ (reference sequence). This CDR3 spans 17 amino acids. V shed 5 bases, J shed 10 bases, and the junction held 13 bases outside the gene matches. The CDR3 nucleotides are TGTGCCAGCAGCCCGACTTCCGGGACTAGCGGGAGCGGAGAGCAGTTCTTC. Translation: CASSPTSGTSGSGEQFF.

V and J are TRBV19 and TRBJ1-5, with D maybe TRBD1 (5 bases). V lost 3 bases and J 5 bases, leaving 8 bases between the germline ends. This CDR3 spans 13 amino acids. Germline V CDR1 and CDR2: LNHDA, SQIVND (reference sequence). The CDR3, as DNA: TGTGCCAGTAGTATGACAGCCGATCAGCCCCAGCATTTT. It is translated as CASSMTADQPQHF.

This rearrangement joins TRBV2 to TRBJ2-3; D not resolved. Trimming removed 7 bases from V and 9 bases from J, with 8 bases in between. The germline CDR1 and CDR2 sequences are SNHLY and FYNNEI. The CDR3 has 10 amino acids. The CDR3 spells CASNYETQYF. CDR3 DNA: TGTGCCAGCAACTACGAGACGCAGTATTTT.

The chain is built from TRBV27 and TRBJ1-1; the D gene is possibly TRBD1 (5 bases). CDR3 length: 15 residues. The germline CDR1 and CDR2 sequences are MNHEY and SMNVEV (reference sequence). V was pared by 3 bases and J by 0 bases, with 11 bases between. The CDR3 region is CASSLPGAVNTEAFF. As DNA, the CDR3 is TGTGCCAGCAGTTTGCCTGGGGCAGTGAACACTGAAGCTTTCTTT.

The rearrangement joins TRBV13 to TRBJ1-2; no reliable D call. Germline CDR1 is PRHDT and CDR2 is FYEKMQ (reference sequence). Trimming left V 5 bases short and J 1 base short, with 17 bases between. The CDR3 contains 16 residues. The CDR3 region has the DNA TGTGCCAGCAGCCCCCTTGAGGGATGGGATAACTATGGCTACACCTTC. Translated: CASSPLEGWDNYGYTF.

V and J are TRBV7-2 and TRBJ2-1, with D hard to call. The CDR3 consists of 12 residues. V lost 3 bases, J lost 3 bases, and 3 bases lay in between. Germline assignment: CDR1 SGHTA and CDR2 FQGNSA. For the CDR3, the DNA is TGTGCCAGCAGCTTGTTCTACAATGAGCAGTTCTTC. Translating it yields CASSLFYNEQFF.

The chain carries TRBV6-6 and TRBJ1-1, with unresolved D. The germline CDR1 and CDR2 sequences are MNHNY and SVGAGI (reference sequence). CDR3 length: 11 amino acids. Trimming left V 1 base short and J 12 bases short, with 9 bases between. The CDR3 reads CASSYLDHSFF. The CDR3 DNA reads TGTGCCAGCAGTTACTTGGATCATTCTTTCTTT.